The next 27 T cell receptor beta chains were all read from a single sample in a study of shared clonotypes between healthy human individuals (dated by TCRdb to about 2020). The library was prepared using the immunoSEQ multiplex PCR assay. Held by TCRdb, this immuneACCESS table contains in-frame sequences only and omits some clones. Under half of the omission traces to an unresolved V gene where checked; the cause of the rest is unknown. This sample is represented by over a million clones; 75% to 80% of them were singletons. The ten most abundant clones make up under 0.65% of the sample. The material sequenced was memory CD4+ T cells from PBMCs. According to the study, the label for this sample's cell subset or site signals: CD45RA-negative fraction. Every receptor here comes from a young man in good health. Some clones in this sample may be carry-over from other donors' samples.

This sequence joins TRBV4-3 and TRBJ2-3; 11 bases fit TRBD2. Germline V gene sequence: CDR1 LGHNA, CDR2 YSLEER. The V segment lost 3 bases and the J segment 3 bases; nucleotides outside the gene matches: 5. CDR3 length: 16 residues. The CDR3 here is CASSQNIAGGTDTQYF. In DNA form, the CDR3 reads TGCGCCAGCAGCCAGAACATAGCGGGAGGGACAGATACGCAGTATTTT.

Remarks on this clone: This sample includes further DNA sequences coding for the same CDR3. The rearrangement uses TRBV5-1 and TRBJ1-2, with 8 bases lining up with TRBD1. The CDR3 is made up of 14 amino acids. J lost 1 base, V lost 3 bases, and 2 bases had no gene match. Germline V CDR1 and CDR2: SGHRS, YFSETQ. CDR3 residues: CASSSGQGNYGYTF. CDR3 in DNA: TGCGCCAGCAGCTCCGGACAGGGTAACTATGGCTACACCTTC.

The genes are TRBV4-3 and TRBJ1-2; unclear D gene. The CDR3 runs to 14 residues. V gave up 0 bases and J gave up 8 bases, with 13 bases separating them. CDR1 and CDR2 from the germline V gene are LGHNA and YSLEER. The CDR3, as DNA: TGCGCCAGCAGCCAAGAGGTCCGGAGCGGCGGCTACACCTTC. It yields the protein CASSQEVRSGGYTF.

This chain connects TRBV7-8 to TRBJ2-3; tentatively, D is TRBD1 or TRBD2 (5 bases each). The CDR3 covers 15 residues. The germline V gene has CDR1 SGHVS and CDR2 FQNEAQ. V lost 2 bases, J lost 0 bases, and 9 bases lay in between. The chain's CDR3 is CASSLRDGSTDTQYF. CDR3 coding DNA: TGTGCCAGCAGCTTAAGGGACGGAAGCACAGATACGCAGTATTTT.

Many counts were recorded for this clone. The CDR3 region is CASSSGTFNTGELFF. CDR3 nucleotide sequence: TGCGCCAGCAGCTCCGGGACATTCAACACCGGGGAGCTGTTTTTT. The chain combines TRBV5-1 with TRBJ2-2; a possible D gene is TRBD1 (6 bases). Trimming cost V 3 bases and J 2 bases, with 11 bases left between them. CDR3 length: 15 amino acids. CDR1 is SGHRS and CDR2 is YFSETQ in the germline V gene. Drawing the rest from reference TRBV5-1 and TRBJ2-2, the complete variable domain is KAGVTQTPRYLIKTRGQQVTLSCSPISGHRSVSWYQQTPGQGLQFLFEYFSETQRNKGNFPGRFSGRQFSNSRSEMNVSTLELGDSALYLCASSSGTFNTGELFFGEGSRLTVL.

The chain couples TRBV7-3 to TRBJ2-1; 7 nucleotides match TRBD2. CDR3 length: 15 residues. Germline V gene lookup returns CDR1 SGHTA and CDR2 FQGTGA. V shed 5 bases and J 1 base; nucleotides not matched to a gene: 5. This CDR3 reads CASSVRAGSYNEQFF. The CDR3 DNA reads TGTGCCAGCAGCGTACGAGCGGGATCCTACAATGAGCAGTTCTTC.

The V and J genes are TRBV7-2 and TRBJ2-5; D not certain. Germline CDR1 SGHTA, CDR2 FQGNSA. This CDR3 contains 15 residues. Trimming removed 0 bases at V and 6 bases at J, with 14 bases between. Here the CDR3 DNA reads TGTGCCAGCAGCTTAGCCGGCGGTCTTGCGAAGACCCAGTACTTC. This translates into CASSLAGGLAKTQYF.

V usage is TRBV19 and J usage is TRBJ2-1; 12 bases are shared with TRBD2. Germline loops: CDR1 LNHDA, CDR2 SQIVND (reference sequence). This CDR3 comprises 16 residues. J lost 13 bases, V lost 4 bases, and 14 bases had no gene match. DNA of the CDR3: TGTGCCAGTAGTAGGTCCGGGTTGGGGACTAGCGGGCGTCAGTTCTTC. This codes for CASSRSGLGTSGRQFF.

The sample holds one count of this clone. The chain links TRBV7-3 to TRBJ2-2; no clear D gene. V was shortened by 0 bases and J by 4 bases, with 6 bases between the two germline ends. CDR3 length: 14 residues. Germline assignment: CDR1 SGHTA and CDR2 FQGTGA. This CDR3 reads CASSLTEVTGELFF. CDR3 sequence (DNA): TGTGCCAGCAGCTTAACGGAAGTCACCGGGGAGCTGTTTTTT.

This rearrangement joins TRBV18 to TRBJ2-3; maybe TRBD2 (5 bases). V dropped 4 bases and J dropped 5 bases, with 7 bases sitting between them. Germline V gene data show CDR1 as KGHSH and CDR2 as LQKENI. The CDR3 is 12 residues long. The CDR3 DNA sequence: TGTGCCAGCTCACAGGACTTAGATACGCAGTATTTT. Residues: CASSQDLDTQYF.

The CDR3 reads CASSQGRGAGQPQHF. CDR3 sequence (DNA): TGTGCCAGCAGCCAAGGGCGGGGGGCTGGTCAGCCCCAGCATTTT. This chain joins TRBV14 and TRBJ1-5, with D tentatively TRBD1 (6 bases). This CDR3 has 15 amino acids. Trimming removed 1 base at V and 6 bases at J, with 13 bases between. Per germline, CDR1 SGHDN and CDR2 FVKESK.

The genes are TRBV30 and TRBJ1-2; 11 bases agree with TRBD1. After removal of 0 bases from V and 6 bases from J, the junction contained 6 bases not matched to a gene. This CDR3 is built from 15 residues. Germline values: CDR1 GTSNPN, CDR2 SVGIG (reference sequence). CDR3 coding DNA: TGTGCCTGGAGTGTCCTCGGACAGGGGGCGGATGGCTACACCTTC. Amino acids: CAWSVLGQGADGYTF. Complete variable domain (other parts from reference TRBV30 and TRBJ1-2): SQTIHQWPATLVQPVGSPLSLECTVEGTSNPNLYWYRQAAGRGLQLLFYSVGIGQISSEVPQNLSASRPQDRQFILSSKKLLLSDSGFYLCAWSVLGQGADGYTFGSGTRLTVV.

The CDR3 DNA follows: TGCAGTGCAAACAGGGGCCCCTACACCTTC. Amino acid sequence: CSANRGPYTF. This chain links TRBV20-1 with TRBJ1-2, with 7 bases matching TRBD1. The CDR3 contains 10 residues. Germline V gives CDR1 DFQATT, CDR2 SNEGSKA (reference sequence). With V trimmed by 6 bases and J by 10 bases, 5 bases remained unmatched.

This clone was found many times. The chain joins TRBV15 to TRBJ1-2, with 7 nucleotides matching TRBD1. Losses at the gene ends were 3 bases for V and 8 bases for J; bases not matched to a gene: 12. Germline V gene data show CDR1 as LNHNV and CDR2 as YYDKDF (reference sequence). CDR3 length: 15 residues. The CDR3 DNA follows: TGTGCCACCAGCAGCGGGACAGAGGCACATGAGGGCTACACCTTC. It translates to CATSSGTEAHEGYTF.

The chain links TRBV7-9 to TRBJ2-2; D may match TRBD1 or TRBD2 (5 bases each). The CDR3 is 16 amino acids. Per the germline V gene, CDR1 is SEHNR and CDR2 is FQNEAQ (reference sequence). V was trimmed by 4 bases and J by 0 bases, leaving 12 bases between them. The CDR3 region has the DNA TGTGCCAGCAGCTCCCGGGACCACGCGAACACCGGGGAGCTGTTTTTT. It is translated as CASSSRDHANTGELFF.

To note about this clone: Distinct nucleotide sequences in the sample also encode this CDR3. CDR3 DNA sequence: TGTGCCAGCTCACCGGGGCGTGAAAAACTGTTTTTT. Translation gives CASSPGREKLFF. The chain carries TRBV18 and TRBJ1-4, with a weak D call TRBD1 (5 bases). Trimming stripped 3 bases from V and 7 bases from J, with 6 bases between. Germline V gives CDR1 KGHSH, CDR2 LQKENI. This CDR3 is built from 12 residues.

This chain links TRBV28 with TRBJ2-7; D is perhaps TRBD1 or TRBD2 (5 bases each). CDR3 length: 14 residues. Germline V gives CDR1 MDHEN, CDR2 SYDVKM. The germline V and J ends were trimmed by 6 bases and 2 bases, with 14 bases remaining between them. CDR3 loop: CASRPSGLPYEQYF. In nucleotides, the CDR3 is TGTGCCAGCAGGCCCTCGGGGCTTCCCTACGAGCAGTACTTC.

The chain links TRBV6-6 to TRBJ1-4; D not certain. Trimming took off 5 bases at V and 7 bases at J, with 8 bases between the two ends. Per the germline V gene, CDR1 is MNHNY and CDR2 is SVGAGI (reference sequence). This CDR3 comprises 12 residues. CDR3 DNA sequence: TGTGCCAGCAGTCCCCCTCCTGAAAAACTGTTTTTT. This gives the protein CASSPPPEKLFF.

This clone was seen a few times. This chain uses TRBV30 with TRBJ1-5, with 7 positions matching TRBD1. The V gene end was trimmed by 1 base and the J gene end by 7 bases; junction bases not matched to a gene: 4. Germline lookup yields CDR1 GTSNPN and CDR2 SVGIG (reference sequence). The CDR3 loop spans 13 amino acids. The CDR3, as DNA: TGTGCCTGGAGTGAACAGGGGTGGCAGCCCCAGCATTTT. Translated, it gives CAWSEQGWQPQHF.

This sequence joins TRBV11-2 and TRBJ2-3; 9 nucleotides line up with TRBD2. There are 15 residues in the CDR3. Germline V gene lookup returns CDR1 SGHAT and CDR2 FQNNGV. Unmatched junction bases numbered 10, after V lost 4 bases and J lost 8 bases. As DNA, the CDR3 is TGTGCCAGCAGCTCAGGGGGGACTAGCATAGGTACGCAGTATTTT. Its protein is CASSSGGTSIGTQYF.

The table lists this clone with a count of one. The rearrangement uses TRBV28 and TRBJ2-4, with TRBD1 identical over 11 bases. The CDR3 has 15 residues. After removal of 6 bases from V and 6 bases from J, the junction contained 7 bases not matched to a gene. Germline V gene lookup returns CDR1 MDHEN and CDR2 SYDVKM. The DNA of the CDR3 is TGTGCCAGCAGGGACGCCGGGACAGGGGGAAACATTCAGTACTTC. This translates into CASRDAGTGGNIQYF.

V is TRBV10-2 and J is TRBJ1-1; D unresolved. The germline gives CDR1 WSHSY, CDR2 SAAADI. V was shortened by 5 bases and J by 1 base, with 8 bases between the two germline ends. The CDR3 is 13 amino acids. The CDR3 nucleotides read TGCGCCAGCAGTCGGGATCCGAACACTGAAGCTTTCTTT. It is translated as CASSRDPNTEAFF.

This clone was detected many times. The chain links TRBV5-1 to TRBJ2-2, with TRBD1 matching over 7 bases. With 7 bases clipped from V and 7 bases from J, the junction kept 16 bases outside the gene matches. The CDR3 consists of 16 residues. From germline, CDR1 is SGHRS and CDR2 YFSETQ. This CDR3 is CASGEQGTQLGGELFF. CDR3 nucleotide sequence: TGCGCCAGCGGTGAACAGGGGACACAACTGGGCGGGGAGCTGTTTTTT.

The V call is TRBV5-6, the J call TRBJ1-2, with D possibly TRBD1 on 6 matching bases. CDR3 size: 15 residues. The germline CDR1 and CDR2 sequences are SGHDT and YYEEEE. Trimming took off 4 bases at V and 3 bases at J, with 16 bases between the two ends. This CDR3 reads CASSQQGRVYYGYTF. The CDR3 DNA follows: TGTGCCAGCAGCCAACAGGGTCGAGTTTACTATGGCTACACCTTC. Based on the CDR3 plus reference TRBV5-6 and TRBJ1-2, the full variable domain is DAGVTQSPTHLIKTRGQQVTLRCSPKSGHDTVSWYQQALGQGPQFIFQYYEEEERQRGNFPDRFSGHQFPNYSSELNVNALLLGDSALYLCASSQQGRVYYGYTFGSGTRLTVV.

The chain has TRBV7-2 and TRBJ2-4; 13 nucleotides agree with TRBD2. CDR3 length equals 18 residues. Germline trimming cut 5 bases from V and 3 bases from J; bases unmatched to any gene: 10. Germline assignment: CDR1 SGHTA and CDR2 FQGNSA. The CDR3 region is CASSAGTSGMSGKNIQYF. The DNA for the CDR3 is TGTGCCAGCAGCGCAGGGACTAGCGGGATGTCGGGCAAAAACATTCAGTACTTC.

The table lists this clone with a count of one. Other DNA sequences of this sample code for an identical CDR3. The V and J genes are TRBV5-1 and TRBJ1-1; possible D gene TRBD1, 6 bases. Germline assignment: CDR1 SGHRS and CDR2 YFSETQ. Trimming stripped 3 bases from V and 2 bases from J, with 11 bases between. This CDR3 contains 14 residues. The CDR3 sequence is CASSSQGGNTEAFF. CDR3 bases: TGCGCCAGCAGCTCACAGGGAGGCAACACTGAAGCTTTCTTT. Together with reference TRBV5-1 and TRBJ1-1, the CDR3 gives the full variable domain: KAGVTQTPRYLIKTRGQQVTLSCSPISGHRSVSWYQQTPGQGLQFLFEYFSETQRNKGNFPGRFSGRQFSNSRSEMNVSTLELGDSALYLCASSSQGGNTEAFFGQGTRLTVV.

The chain has TRBV2 and TRBJ1-5; D possibly corresponds to TRBD1 (6 bases). There are 12 residues in the CDR3. Germline-derived CDR1 and CDR2 are SNHLY and FYNNEI. V dropped 6 bases and J dropped 8 bases, with 11 bases sitting between them. CDR3 loop: CASRGEGEPQHF. For the CDR3, the DNA is TGTGCCAGCAGGGGTGAGGGGGAGCCCCAGCATTTT.